These T cell receptor beta chains were read from a single sample in a study of T cell responses to AZD1222 COVID-19 vaccine. Sequencing used immunoSEQ multiplex PCR; TCRdb keeps in-frame clones, though not all of them. Counted here are 50,000 to 85,000 clones, around 74% occurring once; the ten biggest clones make up about a quarter. This specimen was peripheral blood, taken on day 0 of MenACWY control vaccination. These receptors originate from an adult in good health. CDR3s include the opening cysteine and the closing phenylalanine or tryptophan. The D gene is left open where the match is weak. Where a row states a size, it is once, few, many or the class of an expanded clone; other rows omit it.

>TRBJ1-1|TRBV6-5|once|-
CASILKMNTEAFF
TGTGCCAGCATTTTGAAGATGAACACTGAAGCTTTCTTT
>TRBJ2-4|TRBV28|many|-
CASSYGGLAKNIQYF
TGTGCCAGCAGTTACGGCGGGCTAGCCAAAAACATTCAGTACTTC
>TRBJ2-3|TRBV5-1|-|-
CASRVNTGRGFTDTQYF
TGCGCCAGCAGGGTAAACACAGGGAGAGGCTTCACAGATACGCAGTATTTT
>TRBJ1-5|TRBV4-2|many|-
CASSQEAGEGGQPQHF
TGTGCCAGCAGCCAAGAGGCAGGGGAGGGCGGTCAGCCCCAGCATTTT
>TRBJ1-6|TRBV2|-|-
CASSADRGYSPLHF
TGTGCCAGCAGTGCTGACAGAGGCTATTCACCCCTCCACTTT
>TRBJ1-5|TRBV4-1|-|-
CASSQDDNQPQHF
TGCGCCAGCAGCCAAGATGATAACCAGCCCCAGCATTTT
>TRBJ1-2|TRBV2|-|TRBD1
CASSEVQGGTNYGYTF
TGTGCCAGCAGTGAAGTACAGGGGGGAACCAACTATGGCTACACCTTC
>TRBJ1-1|TRBV9|-|-
CASSPTVVLAFF
TGTGCCAGCAGCCCCACAGTGGTTTTAGCTTTCTTT
>TRBJ1-3|TRBV5-1|-|-
CASSLDRARAGNTIYF
TGCGCCAGCAGCTTGGACAGGGCAAGGGCTGGAAACACCATATATTTT
>TRBJ2-7|TRBV6-2/TRBV6-3|-|-
CASSYSVDTPIGYF
TGTGCCAGCAGTTACTCGGTGGACACCCCCATCGGGTACTTC
>TRBJ2-7|TRBV6-2/TRBV6-3|-|-
CASSDTSNGQYF
TGTGCCAGCAGTGATACCTCAAATGGGCAGTACTTC
>TRBJ1-1|TRBV5-1|-|-
CASSFKRNTEAFF
TGCGCCAGCAGTTTTAAACGGAACACTGAAGCTTTCTTT
>TRBJ1-2|TRBV10-2|-|-
CASSRSTGYYGYTF
TGCGCCAGCAGTCGTTCGACAGGCTATTATGGCTACACCTTC
>TRBJ1-2|TRBV28|-|-
CASSSSNYGYTF
TGTGCCAGCAGTTCCTCCAACTATGGCTACACCTTC
>TRBJ2-2|TRBV5-5|-|-
CASSRRPAGELFF
TGTGCCAGCAGCCGTCGACCCGCCGGGGAGCTGTTTTTT
>TRBJ1-2|TRBV4-1|-|TRBD1
CASSPEFGQARRVGYTF
TGCGCCAGCAGCCCGGAATTCGGACAGGCCCGGCGGGTTGGCTACACCTTC
>TRBJ2-7|TRBV7-8|-|-
CASSSSSLWGYEQYF
TGTGCCAGCAGCTCCTCTTCACTTTGGGGGTACGAGCAGTACTTC
>TRBJ1-2|TRBV14|-|-
CASSPHQGIGGYTF
TGTGCCAGCAGTCCCCATCAGGGCATAGGTGGCTACACCTTC
>TRBJ1-1|TRBV5-4|-|-
CASSSEVDEGTEAFF
TGTGCCAGCAGCTCTGAGGTGGACGAGGGCACTGAAGCTTTCTTT
>TRBJ1-6|TRBV9|-|-
CASSVGGEWNSPLHF
TGTGCCAGCAGCGTAGGAGGGGAATGGAATTCACCCCTCCACTTT
>TRBJ2-4|TRBV4-3|-|TRBD1
CASSPQTGSHIQYF
TGCGCCAGCAGCCCTCAGACAGGGTCACATATTCAGTACTTC
>TRBJ1-2|TRBV6-2/TRBV6-3|-|-
CASSYSNSYGYTF
TGTGCCAGCAGTTACTCGAACAGCTATGGCTACACCTTC
>TRBJ1-6|TRBV15|-|-
CATSEGGFNSPLHF
TGTGCCACCAGCGAAGGGGGTTTTAATTCACCCCTCCACTTT
>TRBJ1-2|TRBV7-9|-|TRBD1
CASSFGTGVRYGYTF
TGTGCCAGCAGCTTCGGCACAGGGGTTAGGTATGGCTACACCTTC
>TRBJ1-2|TRBV10-3|-|TRBD1
CAIRGQGRVHGYTF
TGTGCCATCAGGGGACAGGGGAGAGTCCATGGCTACACCTTC
>TRBJ1-5|TRBV6-1|-|TRBD1
CASCEATGGAQPQHF
TGTGCCAGCTGTGAAGCGACAGGGGGGGCTCAGCCCCAGCATTTT
>TRBJ2-3|TRBV27|-|-
CASSLRAGMADTQYF
TGTGCCAGCAGTTTGAGGGCGGGAATGGCAGATACGCAGTATTTT
>TRBJ2-1|TRBV28|-|TRBD1
CASTPGQGVFYEQFF
TGTGCCAGCACCCCCGGACAGGGGGTTTTTTATGAGCAGTTCTTC
>TRBJ1-2|TRBV2|-|-
CASILDSHYGYTF
TGTGCCAGCATTTTAGACAGTCACTATGGCTACACCTTC
>TRBJ1-6|TRBV5-1|-|-
CASKALGGPLHF
TGCGCCAGCAAAGCCTTGGGGGGACCCCTCCACTTT
>TRBJ2-7|TRBV9|-|-
CASSVDGAGPREQYF
TGTGCCAGCAGCGTAGATGGCGCAGGGCCTCGAGAGCAGTACTTC
>TRBJ1-6|TRBV5-5|-|TRBD1
CASSFYRGNSPLHF
TGTGCCAGCAGCTTTTACAGGGGTAATTCACCCCTCCACTTT
>TRBJ2-5|TRBV10-1|-|-
CASSDFPVEETQYF
TGCGCCAGCAGTGATTTCCCGGTCGAAGAGACCCAGTACTTC
>TRBJ1-1|TRBV19|-|-
CASSIDLRGSVTEAFF
TGTGCCAGTAGTATAGATCTGCGGGGGTCGGTCACTGAAGCTTTCTTT
>TRBJ1-2|TRBV15|-|-
CATSGGSNYGYTF
TGTGCCACCAGCGGTGGGTCGAACTATGGCTACACCTTC
>TRBJ2-2|TRBV6-5|-|-
CASSPLGTGELFF
TGTGCCAGCAGTCCCCTAGGTACCGGGGAGCTGTTTTTT
>TRBJ2-3|TRBV3-1/TRBV3-2|-|TRBD1
CASSQGGQARTDTQYF
TGTGCCAGCAGCCAAGGCGGACAGGCTCGCACAGATACGCAGTATTTT
>TRBJ1-5|TRBV19|-|-
CASSDAGKQPQHF
TGTGCCAGTTCGGACGCAGGGAAGCAGCCCCAGCATTTT
>TRBJ1-1|TRBV19|-|-
CASSMQQGAEAFF
TGTGCCAGTAGTATGCAACAGGGTGCCGAAGCTTTCTTT
>TRBJ2-1|TRBV11-3|-|TRBD2
CASSLERGNEQFF
TGTGCCAGCAGCCTAGAGCGGGGCAATGAGCAGTTCTTC
>TRBJ1-3|TRBV2|-|-
CASSREGDGNTIYF
TGTGCCAGCAGCAGGGAAGGGGATGGAAACACCATATATTTT
>TRBJ2-5|TRBV10-3|-|-
CATQLRKQETQYF
TGTGCCACCCAACTGCGGAAGCAAGAGACCCAGTACTTC
>TRBJ2-1|TRBV12-5|-|-
CATAPEQFF
TGTGCTACCGCGCCGGAGCAGTTCTTC
>TRBJ2-3|TRBV19|-|-
CASNQGDSSTDTQYF
TGTGCCAGCAACCAGGGTGATTCTAGCACAGATACGCAGTATTTT
>TRBJ2-7|TRBV19|-|-
CASADLAGSEQYF
TGTGCCAGTGCGGACCTCGCTGGTAGCGAGCAGTACTTC
>TRBJ1-2|TRBV6-2/TRBV6-3|-|-
CASSYPLEGGGGYTF
TGTGCCAGCAGTTACCCGCTTGAAGGGGGTGGCGGCTACACCTTC
>TRBJ1-6|TRBV6-5|-|-
CASEQGSNSPLHF
TGTGCCAGCGAACAGGGTTCGAATTCACCCCTCCACTTT
>TRBJ1-5|TRBV3-1/TRBV3-2|-|-
CASSQAGSSNQPQHF
TGTGCCAGCAGCCAAGCAGGGTCCTCAAATCAGCCCCAGCATTTT
>TRBJ1-4|TRBV19|-|-
CASHTQGTNEKLFF
TGTGCCAGCCATACGCAGGGTACTAATGAAAAACTGTTTTTT
>TRBJ2-6|TRBV18|-|-
CASSPDFRANVLTF
TGTGCCAGCTCACCAGATTTTCGGGCCAACGTCCTGACTTTC
>TRBJ1-3|TRBV20-1|-|-
CSARTGNTIYF
TGCAGTGCTCGGACAGGAAACACCATATATTTT
>TRBJ1-1|TRBV10-2|few|-
CASSELWSGMGSDTEAFF
TGCGCCAGCAGTGAATTATGGTCAGGGATGGGATCGGACACTGAAGCTTTCTTT
>TRBJ2-2|TRBV19|few|-
CASSSAANTGELFF
TGTGCCAGTAGTTCCGCCGCGAACACCGGGGAGCTGTTTTTT
>TRBJ2-1|TRBV10-3|-|-
CAISGGEYNEQFF
TGTGCCATCAGTGGGGGGGAATACAATGAGCAGTTCTTC
>TRBJ2-5|TRBV6-5|-|-
CASIGLLEETQYF
TGTGCCAGCATTGGACTACTCGAAGAGACCCAGTACTTC
>TRBJ2-2|TRBV3-1/TRBV3-2|-|-
CASSQGPGTGELFF
TGTGCCAGCAGCCAAGGCCCGGGCACCGGGGAGCTGTTTTTT
>TRBJ1-1|TRBV29-1|once|-
CSVVKTEIEAFF
TGCAGCGTTGTTAAAACAGAAATTGAAGCTTTCTTT
>TRBJ1-1|TRBV28|-|-
CASSPRDHAGRAFF
TGTGCCAGCAGCCCCAGGGATCATGCAGGTCGGGCTTTCTTT
>TRBJ2-7|TRBV4-2|medium-sized|TRBD2
CASSHLLAETGEQYF
TGTGCCAGCAGCCATCTTCTAGCGGAGACGGGTGAGCAGTACTTC